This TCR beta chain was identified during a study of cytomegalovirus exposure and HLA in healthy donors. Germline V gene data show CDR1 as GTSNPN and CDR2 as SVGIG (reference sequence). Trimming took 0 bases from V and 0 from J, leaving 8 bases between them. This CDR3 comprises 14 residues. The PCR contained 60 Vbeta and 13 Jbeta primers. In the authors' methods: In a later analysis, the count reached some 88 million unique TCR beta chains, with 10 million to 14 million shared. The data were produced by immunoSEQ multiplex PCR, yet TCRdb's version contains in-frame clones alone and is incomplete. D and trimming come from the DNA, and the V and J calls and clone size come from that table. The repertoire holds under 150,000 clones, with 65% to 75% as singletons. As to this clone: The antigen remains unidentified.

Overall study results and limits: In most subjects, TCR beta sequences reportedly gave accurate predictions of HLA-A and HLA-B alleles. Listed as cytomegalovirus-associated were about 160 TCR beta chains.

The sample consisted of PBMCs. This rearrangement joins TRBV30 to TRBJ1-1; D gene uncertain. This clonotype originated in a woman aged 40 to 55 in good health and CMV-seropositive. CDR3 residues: CAWSVVSMNTEAFF. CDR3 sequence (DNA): TGTGCCTGGAGTGTAGTCAGTATGAACACTGAAGCTTTCTTT. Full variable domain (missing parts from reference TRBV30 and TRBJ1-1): SQTIHQWPATLVQPVGSPLSLECTVEGTSNPNLYWYRQAAGRGLQLLFYSVGIGQISSEVPQNLSASRPQDRQFILSSKKLLLSDSGFYLCAWSVVSMNTEAFFGQGTRLTVV.